Presented here are 32 T cell receptor beta chains from one specimen sequenced in a study of CD8+CD57+ T cells in acquired aplastic anemia. CDR3 and TCR beta VDJ profiling relied on genomic DNA as the template. TCRdb fed the reads into MiXCR, producing one record per CDR3 protein. In the table there are 200,000 to 250,000 distinct CDR3 sequences, roughly two thirds of which are singletons. The authors sequenced patients whose flow cytometry had shown CD8+CD57+ cell expansion. Sequencing was performed on sorted CD4+, CD8+, or CD8+CD57+ T cells (not recorded which) from PBMCs. Receptors originate from a human donor with aplastic anemia.

J is TRBJ2-1 and V is TRBV5-1, with unresolved D. The CDR3 loop spans 12 amino acids. The V end lost 6 bases, the J end lost 3 bases, and 7 bases lay between the germline ends. Looked up from germline, CDR1 is SGHRS and CDR2 is YFSETQ. CDR3 sequence reads: CASTRDYNEQFF. The DNA of the CDR3 is TGCGCCAGCACTAGGGACTACAATGAGCAGTTCTTC.

In this sample, this clonotype turned up once. This chain joins TRBV2 and TRBJ1-5, with D uncertain. CDR1 is SNHLY and CDR2 is FYNNEI in the germline V gene. V was pared by 0 bases and J by 4 bases, with 13 bases between. CDR3 length equals 16 residues. The CDR3 DNA is TGTGCCAGCAGTGAAGCGCTATACAGAGATAATCAGCCCCAGCATTTT. This codes for CASSEALYRDNQPQHF. Combining the CDR3 with reference TRBV2 and TRBJ1-5 gives the whole variable domain EPEVTQTPSHQVTQMGQEVILRCVPISNHLYFYWYRQILGQKVEFLVSFYNNEISEKSEIFDDQFSVERPDGSNFTLKIRSTKLEDSAMYFCASSEALYRDNQPQHFGDGTRLSIL.

V and J are TRBV15 and TRBJ1-1; no clear D gene. CDR1 is LNHNV and CDR2 is YYDKDF in the germline V gene (reference sequence). The CDR3 is made up of 16 amino acids. The ends were cut back, 0 bases at V and 2 bases at J, with 13 bases in the middle. CDR3 loop: CATSRDLAAKNTEAFF. The CDR3 DNA sequence: TGTGCCACCAGCAGAGATCTTGCAGCTAAAAACACTGAAGCTTTCTTT.

This clonotype came up a few times. The chain couples TRBV7-2 to TRBJ2-5; D may be TRBD1 or TRBD2 (5 bases each). With 5 bases removed from V and 7 bases from J, the gap between germline ends came to 17 bases. From germline, CDR1 is SGHTA and CDR2 FQGNSA. The CDR3 contains 14 residues. The CDR3 reads CASSVSRDLATQYF. Written as DNA, the CDR3 is TGTGCCAGCAGCGTCAGCCGGGACCTCGCGACCCAGTACTTC. The entire variable domain, with the rest obtained from reference TRBV7-2 and TRBJ2-5, is as follows: GAGVSQSPSNKVTEKGKDVELRCDPISGHTALYWYRQSLGQGLEFLIYFQGNSAPDKSGLPSDRFSAERTGGSVSTLTIQRTQQEDSAVYLCASSVSRDLATQYFGPGTRLLVL.

The chain couples TRBV20-1 to TRBJ2-1, with no clear D. This CDR3 spans 12 amino acids. Germline CDR1 reads DFQATT; CDR2 reads SNEGSKA (reference sequence). V gave up 5 bases and J gave up 9 bases, with 14 bases separating them. CDR3 nucleotide sequence: TGCAGTGCTTCGATTGATGGATTTGAGCAGTTCTTC. Amino acid sequence: CSASIDGFEQFF.

The chain uses TRBV6-1 and TRBJ1-6, with a possible D match to TRBD1 (5 bases). The length of the CDR3 is 14 residues. Germline values: CDR1 MNHNS, CDR2 SASEGT. V gave up 0 bases and J gave up 10 bases, with 10 bases separating them. The CDR3 spells CASSEARDLSPLHF. CDR3 DNA sequence: TGTGCCAGCAGTGAAGCCCGGGACCTATCACCCCTCCACTTT.

V is TRBV4-3 and J is TRBJ2-7, with 7 bases identical to TRBD1. This CDR3 is 14 amino acids long. Germline V gene sequence: CDR1 LGHNA, CDR2 YSLEER. J gave up 5 bases and V 1 base, and 5 bases lay outside the gene matches. The CDR3 region has the DNA TGCGCCAGCAGCCAAGGCATACAGGGGAACGAGCAGTACTTC. Protein product: CASSQGIQGNEQYF.

This rearrangement joins TRBV7-9 to TRBJ2-5; D might be TRBD1 (6 bases). Germline CDR1 SEHNR, CDR2 FQNEAQ (reference sequence). This CDR3 spans 13 amino acids. Trimming cost V 5 bases and J 2 bases, with 9 bases left between them. As DNA, the CDR3 is TGTGCCAGCAGCCGACAGGCGCAAGAGACCCAGTACTTC. Translated: CASSRQAQETQYF.

The rearrangement uses TRBV20-1 and TRBJ1-2; D is ambiguous. Germline V gives CDR1 DFQATT, CDR2 SNEGSKA (reference sequence). This CDR3 is 13 amino acids long. Trimming cost V 0 bases and J 1 base, with 6 bases left between them. CDR3 coding DNA: TGCAGTGCTAGAGATGGGGATAACTATGGCTACACCTTC. Its translation is CSARDGDNYGYTF.

The chain has TRBV25-1 and TRBJ2-5; 9 nucleotides align to TRBD2. V lost 5 bases and J lost 4; bases outside the gene matches: 14. CDR1 is MGHDK and CDR2 is SYGVNS in the germline V gene. CDR3 length equals 17 residues. The CDR3 sequence: CASSRASGMSGGETQYF. Here the CDR3 DNA reads TGTGCCAGCAGTAGGGCTAGCGGGATGAGCGGGGGAGAGACCCAGTACTTC.

This clonotype was detected a few times. This chain links TRBV29-1 with TRBJ2-1; TRBD2 matches 9 bases. After removal of 4 bases from V and 6 bases from J, the junction contained 10 bases not matched to a gene. In germline, CDR1 is SQVTM, CDR2 ANQGSEA. The CDR3 spans 15 residues. This CDR3 reads CSVVKLAGRGNEQFF. CDR3 nucleotide sequence: TGCAGCGTTGTAAAGCTAGCGGGACGTGGCAATGAGCAGTTCTTC.

The chain couples TRBV2 to TRBJ2-5, with 7 bases matching TRBD2. V trimming: 4 bases; J trimming: 4 bases; junction bases outside the gene matches: 12. The CDR3 runs to 16 residues. Germline CDR1 is SNHLY and CDR2 is FYNNEI. CDR3 loop: CASSGSKRDLRETQYF. DNA of the CDR3: TGTGCCAGCAGTGGTTCGAAGCGGGACCTCAGAGAGACCCAGTACTTC.

This chain connects TRBV5-1 to TRBJ2-5; 12 nucleotides match TRBD2. Trimming removed 0 bases from V and 5 bases from J; junction bases left unmatched: 8. The length of the CDR3 is 17 residues. Germline CDR1 SGHRS, CDR2 YFSETQ. CDR3 nucleotides: TGCGCCAGCAGCTTGGCCGGTCTAGCGGGAGGGACGGAGACCCAGTACTTC. Its translation: CASSLAGLAGGTETQYF.

This clonotype has only a few counts. The V and J genes are TRBV15 and TRBJ2-5; D uncertain. The V end was cut by 0 bases, the J end by 5 bases, with 10 bases between. The germline V gene encodes CDR1 LNHNV and CDR2 YYDKDF (reference sequence). This CDR3 spans 14 amino acids. The chain's CDR3 is CATSRDGPFETQYF. The CDR3 coding sequence is TGTGCCACCAGCAGAGATGGGCCGTTCGAGACCCAGTACTTC.

V gene TRBV7-8 combines with J gene TRBJ1-3; weak D call: TRBD1 (6 bases). CDR3 length equals 16 residues. V lost 3 bases and J lost 4, with 16 bases in between. CDR1 and CDR2 from the germline V gene are SGHVS and FQNEAQ. This CDR3 is CASSLSRRGSGNTIYF. CDR3 bases: TGTGCCAGCAGCTTGAGTAGGAGGGGGTCAGGAAACACCATATATTTT.

This clonotype was observed a single time. The chain uses TRBV19 and TRBJ1-2, with D uncertain. Deletions cut 3 bases from V and 0 bases from J, with 8 bases between. Germline V gives CDR1 LNHDA, CDR2 SQIVND (reference sequence). The CDR3 is made up of 14 amino acids. The CDR3: CASSITATNYGYTF. The CDR3 coding sequence is TGTGCCAGTAGTATTACAGCCACTAACTATGGCTACACCTTC.

The CDR3 spells CASTIQGLTEAFF. In nucleotides, the CDR3 is TGTGCCAGTACCATACAGGGTTTAACTGAAGCTTTCTTT. V and J are TRBV19 and TRBJ1-1; D might be TRBD1 (6 bases). The length of the CDR3 is 13 residues. Trimming removed 7 bases from V and 5 bases from J, with 14 bases in between. In germline, CDR1 is LNHDA, CDR2 SQIVND (reference sequence). Full variable domain (missing parts from reference TRBV19 and TRBJ1-1): DGGITQSPKYLFRKEGQNVTLSCEQNLNHDAMYWYRQDPGQGLRLIYYSQIVNDFQKGDIAEGYSVSREKKESFPLTVTSAQKNPTAFYLCASTIQGLTEAFFGQGTRLTVV.

This clonotype was picked up one time. The chain couples TRBV10-3 to TRBJ1-1; 7 bases align to TRBD1. Germline values: CDR1 ENHRY, CDR2 SYGVKD. CDR3 length: 13 residues. V lost 11 bases to trimming and J lost 1 base; unmatched junction nucleotides: 7. CDR3 in DNA: TGTGCCGTCAACAGGGGAAAGAACACTGAAGCTTTCTTT. This codes for CAVNRGKNTEAFF.

This rearrangement joins TRBV15 to TRBJ2-5; 10 nucleotides agree with TRBD2. The CDR3 consists of 15 residues. The V gene's germline CDR1 is LNHNV and CDR2 YYDKDF (reference sequence). V lost 5 bases and J lost 5; bases outside the gene matches: 8. As DNA, the CDR3 is TGTGCCACCAGCGTCGGACTAGCGGAAGAGGAGACCCAGTACTTC. Amino acids: CATSVGLAEEETQYF.

The chain combines TRBV2 with TRBJ2-1; TRBD1 might be the D (6 bases). V shed 0 bases and J shed 5 bases, with 8 bases lying between them. The CDR3 has 14 amino acids. CDR1 SNHLY and CDR2 FYNNEI come from the germline V gene. The CDR3 DNA reads TGTGCCAGCAGTGAAGCGGGGGCCGACAATGAGCAGTTCTTC. It codes for CASSEAGADNEQFF.

The chain employs TRBV20-1 and TRBJ1-2, with 9 bases matching TRBD1. CDR3 size: 16 residues. Germline V CDR1 and CDR2: DFQATT, SNEGSKA (reference sequence). The V gene end was trimmed by 5 bases and the J gene end by 3 bases; junction bases not matched to a gene: 13. The CDR3 region has the DNA TGCAGTGCTGGTCTACAGGGGGCGGGAAAGGACTATGGCTACACCTTC. Translation: CSAGLQGAGKDYGYTF.

The rearrangement uses TRBV7-9 and TRBJ2-1; D may correspond to TRBD1 or TRBD2 (5 bases each). Germline V gives CDR1 SEHNR, CDR2 FQNEAQ (reference sequence). The CDR3 consists of 15 residues. V lost 7 bases to trimming and J lost 4 bases, with 17 bases between them. CDR3 loop: CASKIAGSSYNEQFF. The CDR3 coding sequence is TGTGCCAGCAAAATTGCAGGGAGTAGTTACAATGAGCAGTTCTTC.

This clonotype was recorded a few times. This chain links TRBV2 with TRBJ2-2; possibly TRBD1 for D (5 bases). CDR3 length: 14 residues. In germline, CDR1 is SNHLY, CDR2 FYNNEI. Deletions cut 9 bases from V and 5 bases from J, with 16 bases between. The CDR3 loop is CARGTTVRTGELFF. DNA of the CDR3: TGTGCCAGGGGCACGACAGTACGGACCGGGGAGCTGTTTTTT.

The chain carries TRBV12-3 or TRBV12-4 and TRBJ1-1; D ambiguous. This CDR3 region has 15 residues. With 7 bases removed from V and 0 bases from J, the gap between germline ends came to 15 bases. CDR3 DNA sequence: TGTGCCAGCACTCACTTACGGGAACTGAACACTGAAGCTTTCTTT. Translation: CASTHLRELNTEAFF.

The chain has TRBV12-3 or TRBV12-4 and TRBJ1-2; a possible D gene is TRBD1 (6 bases). V gave up 2 bases and J gave up 8 bases, with 15 bases separating them. The length of the CDR3 is 14 residues. The CDR3 sequence: CASSLMGRRGGYTF. The CDR3, as DNA: TGTGCCAGCAGTTTAATGGGCCGGAGGGGGGGCTACACCTTC.

The chain combines TRBV10-2 with TRBJ1-1; no firm D call. V was trimmed by 6 bases and J by 1 base, leaving 9 bases between them. The CDR3 spans 13 residues. Looked up from germline, CDR1 is WSHSY and CDR2 is SAAADI. CDR3 sequence reads: CASSSQKNTEAFF. DNA for the CDR3: TGCGCCAGCAGCTCGCAGAAGAACACTGAAGCTTTCTTT.

For this clonotype: Since a much larger clone is just one base distant, this may be a read error. The CDR3 bases are TGTGCCAGCAGCTCCCGGACTAGCGGATATGAGCAGTTCTTC. Its protein product is CASSSRTSGYEQFF. V is TRBV11-3 and J is TRBJ2-1, with 10 bases that match TRBD2. This CDR3 region has 14 residues. Trimming cost V 4 bases and J 8 bases; bases outside gene matches: 5. Germline values: CDR1 SGHNT, CDR2 YENEEA.

Many counts were recorded for this clonotype. The chain couples TRBV7-3 to TRBJ2-1, with 7 nucleotides matching TRBD2. Germline loops: CDR1 SGHTA, CDR2 FQGTGA. The length of the CDR3 is 15 residues. The V and J ends lost 0 bases and 6 bases, in that order; junction bases with no gene match: 5. In nucleotides, the CDR3 is TGTGCCAGCAGCTTAACCCCGGGGGGTTTCAATGAGCAGTTCTTC. Protein sequence: CASSLTPGGFNEQFF.

The V and J genes are TRBV10-3 and TRBJ2-7; D call uncertain. The CDR3 length is 13 residues. The V gene lost 3 bases and the J gene lost 6 bases, with 12 bases spanning the gap. Per germline, CDR1 ENHRY and CDR2 SYGVKD. CDR3 protein: CAISDSTAGEQYF. For the CDR3, the DNA is TGTGCCATCAGTGATTCCACAGCCGGCGAGCAGTACTTC.

The chain has TRBV9 and TRBJ2-1; 8 bases map to TRBD2. The CDR3 length is 16 residues. Per germline, CDR1 SGDLS and CDR2 YYNGEE. Trimming at V came to 0 bases and at J to 8 bases, leaving 10 bases not matched to a gene. CDR3 bases: TGTGCCAGCAGCGTAGAACGAAGCGGGAGTCTATATGAGCAGTTCTTC. The encoded protein is CASSVERSGSLYEQFF.

V is TRBV4-3 and J is TRBJ2-7, with 8 bases fitting TRBD1. Germline V CDR1 and CDR2: LGHNA, YSLEER. Trimming cost V 0 bases and J 2 bases; bases outside gene matches: 0. The CDR3 is 14 residues long. The CDR3 reads CASSQETGAYEQYF. CDR3 bases: TGCGCCAGCAGCCAAGAGACAGGGGCCTACGAGCAGTACTTC.

V gene TRBV20-1 combines with J gene TRBJ1-1; no clear D gene. V was shortened by 6 bases and J by 8 bases, with 19 bases between the two germline ends. Per germline, CDR1 DFQATT and CDR2 SNEGSKA (reference sequence). This CDR3 is built from 13 residues. For the CDR3, the DNA is TGCAGTGCCCAGCCGGGCCTCGCACGGGAAGCTTTCTTT. Translation gives CSAQPGLAREAFF.